These T cell receptor beta chains were read from a single sample in a study of regulatory T cells in long-lasting Graves disease. TCRdb re-analysed the multiplex PCR reads in MiXCR, keeping a single row per CDR3 protein. The sample has some 450,000 distinct CDR3 sequences, 15% to 20% seen once. These data were also reused for a study on T cells in Graves' hyperthyroidism and ophthalmopathy.

The sequencing here drew on peripheral blood mononuclear cells (PBMCs), taken at new diagnosis, from a patient treated with antithyroid drugs. These receptors were taken from a young woman with Graves disease. CDR3s include the opening cysteine and the closing phenylalanine or tryptophan. Each record gives: CDR3 protein, CDR3 DNA, clone size, V gene, J gene, D gene, CDR3 length. A D gene is named only where the DNA matches it firmly. Size is stated for part of the rows, as once, few or many counts, or as a class when the clone is expanded.

CASRSLRKGVPNEKLFF	TGTGCCAGCAGGTCTCTCCGGAAGGGAGTCCCTAATGAAAAACTGTTTTTT	many	TRBV11-2	TRBJ1-4	.	17
CASSYLVGETQYF	TGTGCCAGCAGCTACCTTGTAGGAGAGACCCAGTACTTC	many	TRBV6-5	TRBJ2-5	.	13
CASSVDPFEQFF	TGTGCCAGCAGCGTGGACCCATTTGAGCAGTTCTTC	many	TRBV11-2	TRBJ2-1	.	12
CATSRDGGSTYNEQFF	TGTGCCACCAGCAGAGATGGCGGGAGCACCTACAATGAGCAGTTCTTC	.	TRBV15	TRBJ2-1	TRBD2	16
CASIGTSGNLNEQFF	TGTGCCAGCATCGGGACTAGCGGGAACCTCAATGAGCAGTTCTTC	.	TRBV6-2/TRBV6-3	TRBJ2-1	TRBD2	15
CASSLVGTSGQETQYF	TGTGCCAGCAGCTTAGTCGGGACTAGCGGACAAGAGACCCAGTACTTC	many	TRBV7-2	TRBJ2-5	TRBD2	16
CSASQGLNTEAFF	TGCAGTGCTAGTCAGGGACTGAACACTGAAGCTTTCTTT	many	TRBV20-1	TRBJ1-1	.	13
CASSPRASSFYEQYF	TGTGCCAGCAGCCCCCGCGCTAGCAGCTTCTACGAGCAGTACTTC	many	TRBV3-1	TRBJ2-7	.	15
CSAPPPGLANNEQFF	TGCAGTGCTCCCCCACCGGGACTGGCCAACAATGAGCAGTTCTTC	many	TRBV20-1	TRBJ2-1	.	15
CASSSFGWGETQYF	TGTGCCAGCAGTTCCTTCGGGTGGGGGGAGACCCAGTACTTC	many	TRBV7-2	TRBJ2-5	.	14
CASSLDRRATDTQYF	TGTGCCAGCAGCCTCGATAGGCGGGCGACAGATACGCAGTATTTT	many	TRBV3-1	TRBJ2-3	.	15
CASSFPGQGDEQFF	TGTGCCAGCAGCTTCCCGGGACAGGGCGATGAGCAGTTCTTC	many	TRBV7-9	TRBJ2-1	TRBD1	14
CASGGQRTDTQYF	TGTGCCAGCGGCGGACAGCGCACAGATACGCAGTATTTT	.	TRBV5-4	TRBJ2-3	.	13
CASSPLRGQGAQETQYF	TGTGCCAGCAGCCCGTTAAGGGGACAGGGGGCGCAGGAGACCCAGTACTTC	few	TRBV14	TRBJ2-5	TRBD1	17
CARNSGRGYEQYF	TGTGCCAGAAATAGCGGGAGGGGCTACGAGCAGTACTTC	.	TRBV19	TRBJ2-7	TRBD2	13
CASSFARGGQETQYF	TGTGCCAGCAGTTTCGCAAGGGGGGGACAAGAGACCCAGTACTTC	many	TRBV12-3/TRBV12-4	TRBJ2-5	.	15
CARQELAVVYEQYF	TGTGCCAGGCAGGAACTAGCAGTCGTCTACGAGCAGTACTTC	few	TRBV11-3	TRBJ2-7	.	14